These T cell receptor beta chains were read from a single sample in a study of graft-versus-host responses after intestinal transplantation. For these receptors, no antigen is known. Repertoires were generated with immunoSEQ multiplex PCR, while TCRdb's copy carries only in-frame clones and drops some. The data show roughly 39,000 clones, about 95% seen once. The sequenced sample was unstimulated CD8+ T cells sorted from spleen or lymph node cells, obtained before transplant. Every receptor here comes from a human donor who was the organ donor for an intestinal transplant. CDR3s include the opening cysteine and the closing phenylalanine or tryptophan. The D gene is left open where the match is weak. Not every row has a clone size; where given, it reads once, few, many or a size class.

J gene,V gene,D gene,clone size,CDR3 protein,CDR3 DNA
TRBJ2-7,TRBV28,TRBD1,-,CASSLYRGHEQYF,TGTGCCAGCAGTTTATACAGGGGGCACGAGCAGTACTTC
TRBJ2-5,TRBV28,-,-,CASSFGREYQETQYF,TGTGCCAGCAGTTTTGGCAGGGAATACCAAGAGACCCAGTACTTC
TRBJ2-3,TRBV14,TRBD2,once,CASSQRGGLAGADTQYF,TGTGCCAGCAGCCAACGTGGGGGACTAGCGGGGGCAGATACGCAGTATTTT
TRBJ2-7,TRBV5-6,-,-,CASSPLGAYEQYF,TGTGCCAGCAGCCCACTGGGCGCCTACGAGCAGTACTTC
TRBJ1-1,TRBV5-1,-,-,CASSLGGVTEAFF,TGCGCCAGCAGCCTAGGGGGTGTAACTGAAGCTTTCTTT
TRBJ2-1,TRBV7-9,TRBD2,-,CASSHSSGGLGEQFF,TGTGCCAGCAGCCATTCTAGCGGGGGATTGGGCGAGCAGTTCTTC
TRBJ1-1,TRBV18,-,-,CASSPPFGRMNTEAFF,TGTGCCAGCTCACCACCATTCGGACGGATGAACACTGAAGCTTTCTTT
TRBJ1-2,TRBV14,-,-,CASSQAPGPLSTF,TGTGCCAGCAGCCAAGCACCCGGGCCCTTGAGCACCTTC
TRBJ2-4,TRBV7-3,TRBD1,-,CASSLTGTGGMNIQYF,TGTGCCAGCAGCTTAACGGGCACAGGGGGAATGAACATTCAGTACTTC
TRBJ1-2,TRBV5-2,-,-,CASNPLGVRKTYGYTF,TGTGCCAGCAATCCTTTGGGAGTACGAAAGACCTATGGCTACACCTTC
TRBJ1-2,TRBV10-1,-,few,CASSEWGPNGPYGYTF,TGCGCCAGCAGTGAGTGGGGACCGAATGGGCCCTATGGCTACACCTTC
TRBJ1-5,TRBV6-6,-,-,CASSYVYPSNQPQHF,TGTGCCAGCAGTTACGTCTACCCATCCAATCAGCCCCAGCATTTT
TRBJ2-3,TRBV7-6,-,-,CASSLGFHGSRTDTQYF,TGTGCCAGCAGCTTAGGCTTCCACGGGTCGCGCACAGATACGCAGTATTTT
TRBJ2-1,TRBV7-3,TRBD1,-,CASSSPGAGGLDEQFF,TGTGCCAGCAGCTCCCCGGGGGCAGGGGGCTTGGATGAGCAGTTCTTC
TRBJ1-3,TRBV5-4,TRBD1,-,CASSFDRAGNTIYF,TGTGCCAGCAGCTTTGACAGGGCTGGAAACACCATATATTTT
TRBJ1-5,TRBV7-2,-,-,CASSLYHGDAQPQHF,TGTGCCAGCAGCTTATATCATGGGGATGCTCAGCCCCAGCATTTT
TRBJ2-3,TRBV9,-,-,CASSVVELSDTQYF,TGTGCCAGCAGCGTAGTGGAGTTATCCGATACGCAGTATTTT
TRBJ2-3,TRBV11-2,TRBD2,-,CASSSGGPSTDTQYF,TGTGCCAGCAGCAGCGGGGGGCCCAGCACAGATACGCAGTATTTT
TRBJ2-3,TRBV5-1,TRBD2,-,CASSLDGLAGPDTQYF,TGCGCCAGCAGCTTGGACGGACTAGCGGGGCCAGATACGCAGTATTTT
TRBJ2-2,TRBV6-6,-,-,CASSLVGGATGELFF,TGTGCCAGCAGCCTCGTCGGGGGCGCGACCGGGGAGCTGTTTTTT
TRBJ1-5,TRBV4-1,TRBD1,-,CASSDTGTGHQPQHF,TGCGCCAGCAGCGATACCGGGACAGGGCACCAGCCCCAGCATTTT
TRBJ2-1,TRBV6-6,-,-,CAGRTSGEQFF,TGTGCAGGGCGTACCTCCGGTGAGCAGTTCTTC
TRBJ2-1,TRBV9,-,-,CASSPHGGATNEQFF,TGTGCCAGCAGCCCCCATGGGGGGGCTACCAATGAGCAGTTCTTC
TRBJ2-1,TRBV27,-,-,CASSLHNEQFF,TGTGCCAGCAGTCTTCACAATGAGCAGTTCTTC
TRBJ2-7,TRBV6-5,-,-,CASSTWTGGGDEQYF,TGTGCCAGCAGTACCTGGACAGGAGGGGGTGACGAGCAGTACTTC
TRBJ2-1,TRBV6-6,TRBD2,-,CASSWTSGGSYNEQFF,TGTGCCAGCAGCTGGACTAGCGGGGGGTCCTACAATGAGCAGTTCTTC
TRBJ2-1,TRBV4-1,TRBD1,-,CASSQVPGGYEQFF,TGCGCCAGCAGCCAAGTTCCAGGGGGATATGAGCAGTTCTTC
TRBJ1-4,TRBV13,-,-,CASSQGSANEKLFF,TGTGCCAGCAGTCAGGGTTCGGCTAATGAAAAACTGTTTTTT
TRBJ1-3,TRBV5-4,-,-,CASSFDIGNTIYF,TGTGCCAGCAGCTTCGACATAGGAAACACCATATATTTT
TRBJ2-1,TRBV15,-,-,CAAGSSYNEQFF,TGTGCCGCGGGGTCCTCCTACAATGAGCAGTTCTTC
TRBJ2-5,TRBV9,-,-,CASSEGSGGLETQYF,TGTGCCAGCAGCGAGGGGTCAGGGGGGTTGGAGACCCAGTACTTC
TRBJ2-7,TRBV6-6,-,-,CASSYSSYEQYF,TGTGCCAGCAGTTACTCGTCTTACGAGCAGTACTTC
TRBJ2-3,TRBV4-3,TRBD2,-,CASSQRRGVADTQYF,TGCGCCAGCAGCCAGAGGCGGGGGGTAGCAGATACGCAGTATTTT
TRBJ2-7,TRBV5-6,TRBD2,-,CASSIGLAGYSYEQYF,TGTGCCAGCAGCATAGGACTAGCGGGGTACTCCTACGAGCAGTACTTC
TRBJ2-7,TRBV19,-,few,CASSIGGGGAYEQYF,TGTGCCAGTAGTATTGGTGGAGGCGGGGCCTACGAGCAGTACTTC
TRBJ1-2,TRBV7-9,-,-,CASSPEAAYGYTF,TGTGCCAGCAGCCCAGAGGCAGCATATGGCTACACCTTC
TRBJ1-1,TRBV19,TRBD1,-,CASSPGQDLEAFF,TGTGCCAGTAGCCCCGGACAGGACCTCGAAGCTTTCTTT
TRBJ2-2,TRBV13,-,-,CASSSPTTGTGELFF,TGTGCCAGCAGCTCCCCTACTACAGGGACCGGGGAGCTGTTTTTT
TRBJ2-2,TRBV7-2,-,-,CASRNGRTGTGELFF,TGTGCCAGCAGAAACGGGAGAACGGGCACCGGGGAGCTGTTTTTT
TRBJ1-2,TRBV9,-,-,CASSHALISANYGYTF,TGTGCCAGCAGCCACGCACTGATCTCAGCTAACTATGGCTACACCTTC
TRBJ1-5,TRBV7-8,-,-,CASSLRGQPQHF,TGTGCCAGCAGCCTGAGGGGTCAGCCCCAGCATTTT
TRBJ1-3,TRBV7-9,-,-,CASSSPYSGNTIYF,TGTGCCAGCAGCTCCCCCTACTCTGGAAACACCATATATTTT
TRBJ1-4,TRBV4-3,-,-,CASSQGWTVGDEKLFF,TGCGCCAGCAGCCAAGGTTGGACAGTAGGGGATGAAAAACTGTTTTTT
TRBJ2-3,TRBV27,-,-,CASSFPTDTQYF,TGTGCCAGCAGTTTTCCCACAGATACGCAGTATTTT
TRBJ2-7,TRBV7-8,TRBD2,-,CASSFRTSESSYEQYF,TGTGCCAGCAGCTTCCGGACTAGCGAGAGCTCCTACGAGCAGTACTTC
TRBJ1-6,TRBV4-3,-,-,CASSQDRGYNSPLHF,TGCGCCAGCAGCCAAGACAGGGGTTATAATTCACCCCTCCACTTT